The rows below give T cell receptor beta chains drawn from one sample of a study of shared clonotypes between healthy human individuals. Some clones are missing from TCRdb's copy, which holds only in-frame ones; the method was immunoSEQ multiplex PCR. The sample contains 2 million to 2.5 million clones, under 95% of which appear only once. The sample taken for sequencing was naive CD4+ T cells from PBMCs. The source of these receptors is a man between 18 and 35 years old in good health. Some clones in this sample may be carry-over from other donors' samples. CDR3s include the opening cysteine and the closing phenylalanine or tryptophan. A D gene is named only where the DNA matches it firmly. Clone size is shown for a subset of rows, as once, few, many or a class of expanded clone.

CASSQLGTGASEAFF	TGTGCCAGCAGCCAACTCGGGACAGGGGCCTCCGAAGCTTTCTTT	TRBD1	TRBJ1-1	TRBV4-2	few
CSAQRDYGYTF	TGCAGTGCCCAAAGGGACTATGGCTACACCTTC	NA	TRBJ1-2	TRBV20-1	NA
CASSRDSSYEQYF	TGTGCCAGCAGCAGAGACTCCTCCTACGAACAGTACTTC	NA	TRBJ2-7	TRBV7-2	NA
CAIRVGGSYEQYF	TGTGCCATCAGGGTCGGCGGGAGCTACGAGCAGTACTTC	TRBD2	TRBJ2-7	TRBV10-3	once
CASSKGQGPWRDTQYF	TGTGCCAGCAGTAAGGGACAGGGGCCGTGGCGGGATACGCAGTATTTT	TRBD1	TRBJ2-3	TRBV7-9	NA
CASSLSDVLSGANVLTF	TGTGCCAGTAGTCTTTCCGACGTTCTCTCTGGGGCCAACGTCCTGACTTTC	NA	TRBJ2-6	TRBV19	NA
CASSYGLYNEQFF	TGTGCCAGCAGTTACGGGCTCTACAATGAGCAGTTCTTC	NA	TRBJ2-1	TRBV6-5	NA
CSVRGGGHFYEQYF	TGCAGCGTTAGGGGTGGAGGGCATTTCTACGAGCAGTACTTC	NA	TRBJ2-7	TRBV29-1	NA
CASSLYPGQFYEQYF	TGTGCCAGCAGCTTATACCCGGGACAGTTCTACGAGCAGTACTTC	TRBD1	TRBJ2-7	TRBV7-3	once
CASSPRDSYSEYGYTF	TGCGCCAGCAGCCCCAGGGACTCATACTCTGAATATGGCTACACCTTC	NA	TRBJ1-2	TRBV4-1	NA
CASSPRVNSYGYTF	TGTGCCAGCAGCCCCAGGGTCAACAGCTATGGCTACACCTTC	NA	TRBJ1-2	TRBV11-2	NA
CASSLDNQPQHF	TGTGCCAGCAGCTTGGATAATCAGCCCCAGCATTTT	NA	TRBJ1-5	TRBV5-8	few
CASRGTGLSTDTQYF	TGTGCCAGCAGGGGGACAGGGTTAAGCACAGATACGCAGTATTTT	TRBD1	TRBJ2-3	TRBV6-6	NA
CASSPRQGSNTEAFF	TGTGCCAGCAGCCCGCGACAGGGATCGAACACTGAAGCTTTCTTT	TRBD1	TRBJ1-1	TRBV7-9	NA
CASSLLGQGYEQYF	TGTGCCAGCAGCCTCCTGGGACAGGGTTACGAGCAGTACTTC	TRBD1	TRBJ2-7	TRBV7-2	once
CASRKQGAGEQYF	TGTGCCAGCAGGAAACAGGGGGCCGGAGAGCAGTACTTC	TRBD1	TRBJ2-7	TRBV6-1	NA
CSAGTGGGTGELFF	TGCAGCGCAGGGACAGGGGGCGGCACCGGGGAGCTGTTTTTT	TRBD1	TRBJ2-2	TRBV29-1	NA
CASSIRHLAGFFDTQYF	TGTGCCAGTAGTATACGGCACCTAGCGGGATTCTTCGATACGCAGTATTTT	TRBD2	TRBJ2-3	TRBV19	NA
CASSPLAIEQYF	TGTGCCAGCAGCCCACTAGCGATCGAGCAGTACTTC	TRBD2	TRBJ2-7	TRBV2	NA
CASSLLGANTGELFF	TGTGCCAGCAGTTTACTTGGGGCGAACACCGGGGAGCTGTTTTTT	NA	TRBJ2-2	TRBV27	NA
CASSTSGGARETQYF	TGTGCCAGCAGCACGAGCGGGGGGGCTAGGGAGACCCAGTACTTC	TRBD2	TRBJ2-5	TRBV5-6	NA
CASSEHNTQKRVEAFF	TGCGCCAGCAGTGAGCACAATACTCAGAAGCGGGTTGAAGCTTTCTTT	NA	TRBJ1-1	TRBV10-1	once
CASSYSNNRQSYEQYF	TGTGCCAGCAGTTACTCCAATAACAGGCAATCGTACGAGCAGTACTTC	NA	TRBJ2-7	TRBV6-6	few
CASSLVLRSSYNEQFF	TGTGCCAGCAGCTTAGTTCTGCGCAGCTCCTACAATGAGCAGTTCTTC	NA	TRBJ2-1	TRBV7-8	NA
CASTPLQARNTEAFF	TGCGCCAGCACCCCTCTACAGGCCCGGAACACTGAAGCTTTCTTT	NA	TRBJ1-1	TRBV5-1	NA
CATSSTSGDRKQFF	TGTGCCACCAGCAGCACTAGCGGGGACCGGAAGCAGTTCTTC	TRBD2	TRBJ2-1	TRBV15	NA
CATSRDKGSNEKLFF	TGTGCCACCAGCAGAGATAAAGGGTCGAATGAAAAACTGTTTTTT	NA	TRBJ1-4	TRBV15	once
CASSLTAGSFEQFF	TGCGCCAGCAGCTTGACGGCAGGGTCCTTTGAGCAGTTCTTC	NA	TRBJ2-1	TRBV5-1	NA
CAIKTDTQYF	TGTGCCATCAAGACAGATACGCAGTATTTT	NA	TRBJ2-3	TRBV6-1	once
CASSLVTYWGGPSYNEQFF	TGTGCCAGCAGTCTTGTAACATATTGGGGAGGCCCTTCCTACAATGAGCAGTTCTTC	NA	TRBJ2-1	TRBV28	NA
CSVVALETQYF	TGCAGCGTTGTTGCTTTGGAGACCCAGTACTTC	NA	TRBJ2-5	TRBV29-1	NA
CASNNFGVRAEAFF	TGTGCCAGCAACAACTTCGGGGTAAGGGCTGAAGCTTTCTTT	NA	TRBJ1-1	TRBV5-5	NA
CATLGVGGYTF	TGTGCCACCTTGGGGGTAGGCGGCTACACCTTC	NA	TRBJ1-2	TRBV28	few
CASTPGGQGGTDTQYF	TGCGCCAGCACCCCTGGGGGCCAGGGGGGCACAGATACGCAGTATTTT	TRBD1	TRBJ2-3	TRBV5-1	NA